Listed below are T cell receptor beta chains from one sample, sequenced in a study of OX40 agonist ivuxolimab in advanced cancers. This table comes from immunoSEQ multiplex PCR, and its TCRdb copy is limited to in-frame clones, with some not included. The sample lists more than 65,000 clones, 75% to 90% occurring once. Sequenced material: CD4+ or CD8+ T cells sorted from blood, taken in a trial of the OX40 agonist ivuxolimab. These receptors originate from an adult with an advanced solid tumor such as melanoma, head and neck, liver or kidney cancer. The CDR3 runs from the conserved cysteine through the conserved F or W. D genes are given only for firm matches. Size is stated for part of the rows, as once, few or many counts, or as a class when the clone is expanded.

V	D	J	size	DNA	CDR3
TRBV10-3	NA	TRBJ1-3	NA	TGTGCCATCAGGCAGGATCAATCTGGAAACACCATATATTTT	CAIRQDQSGNTIYF
TRBV13	NA	TRBJ1-1	NA	TGTGCCGGCAGCTTTGCGGTGAACACTGAAGCTTTCTTT	CAGSFAVNTEAFF
TRBV9	TRBD2	TRBJ2-3	few	TGTGCCAGCCGCGGGAGAGCAGATACGCAGTATTTT	CASRGRADTQYF
TRBV27	NA	TRBJ2-7	NA	TGTGCCAGCAGTTTAGGACACACCTACGAGCAGTACTTC	CASSLGHTYEQYF
TRBV27	NA	TRBJ2-1	once	TGTGCCAGCAGTCCGACCCGAGCGGCTTCCTACAATGAGCAGTTCTTC	CASSPTRAASYNEQFF
TRBV28	TRBD1	TRBJ1-1	NA	TGTGCCAGCAGTAAAGACAGGGTGCAGGCTTTCTTT	CASSKDRVQAFF
TRBV19	NA	TRBJ1-1	NA	TGTGCCACCGCAGCGCGGGGAGGGTACGGCACTGAAGCTTTCTTT	CATAARGGYGTEAFF
TRBV30	TRBD1	TRBJ1-1	few	TGTGCCTTTGGACAGGGGGCAGCGACGACTGAAGCTTTCTTT	CAFGQGAATTEAFF
TRBV5-1	NA	TRBJ2-3	NA	TGCGCCAGCAGCTTTTCATCTCGCACAGATACGCAGTATTTT	CASSFSSRTDTQYF
TRBV19	TRBD2	TRBJ2-7	NA	TGTGCCAGTAGTATAGCCGGACTAGCTTTGGAGCAGTACTTC	CASSIAGLALEQYF
TRBV7-3	TRBD2	TRBJ2-5	NA	TGTGCCAGCAGCTTAGCGGGAGGGCCGGAGGAGACCCAGTACTTC	CASSLAGGPEETQYF
TRBV7-8	NA	TRBJ1-3	NA	TGTGCCAGCAGCCCCGGGGGGGGGTCGGGAAACACCATATATTTT	CASSPGGGSGNTIYF
TRBV29-1	NA	TRBJ2-7	NA	TGCAGCGTTGATGAGCAGGGTTCCGAGCAGTACTTC	CSVDEQGSEQYF
TRBV7-9	TRBD1	TRBJ1-2	NA	TGTGCCAGCAGCTTGGACAGGGCCACCTATGGCTACACCTTC	CASSLDRATYGYTF
TRBV7-2	TRBD2	TRBJ2-1	NA	TGTGCCAGCAGCCCCCGATCTAGCGGCGAGCAGTTCTTC	CASSPRSSGEQFF
TRBV20-1	NA	TRBJ2-5	NA	TGCAGTGCTACCTGGGAGACCCAGTACTTC	CSATWETQYF
TRBV10-3	TRBD1	TRBJ2-3	NA	TGTGCCATCAGTGAGTCCGGGGGACAGGGTTTTACAGATACGCAGTATTTT	CAISESGGQGFTDTQYF
TRBV10-3	NA	TRBJ1-2	NA	TGTGCCATCAGTGCATATAATAACTATGGCTACACCTTC	CAISAYNNYGYTF
TRBV5-1	NA	TRBJ1-1	NA	TGCGCCAGCAGCTTGGTCGTGGGAGTGGACACTGAAGCTTTCTTT	CASSLVVGVDTEAFF
TRBV6-6	TRBD2	TRBJ2-7	NA	TGTGCCAGCAGGGAAGTAGCGGGAGGCGCCTACGAGCAGTACTTC	CASREVAGGAYEQYF
TRBV2	NA	TRBJ2-1	NA	TGTGCCAGCACGAAGGGGGGGTTATACAATGAGCAGTTCTTC	CASTKGGLYNEQFF
TRBV5-1	NA	TRBJ1-3	NA	TGCGCCAGCAGCTTTGACCGGGGCACCATATATTTT	CASSFDRGTIYF
TRBV18	NA	TRBJ1-4	NA	TGTGCCAGCTCACCACGAGGTGAAAAACTGTTTTTT	CASSPRGEKLFF